Here is one TCR beta chain with its context. This clonotype was counted a few times. Its antigen is not yet known. Per-base qualities were not stored, and no clone one base away is much larger. The sample originates from a study of identical twins (dated by TCRdb to the mid-2010s). Looking at the study overall: TCR alpha and beta repertoires from monozygotic twins, unrelated adults of various ages and cord blood were deep-sequenced to test whether fetal clonotypes persist. Replicate twin experiments were performed at different times using different library preparation protocols to rule out contamination.

Every donor was a healthy Caucasian. Three pairs of female monozygotic twins, all aged roughly 18 to 29 years, were included in the twin cohort. Peripheral blood mononuclear cells were used as the source from which RNA for TCR libraries was isolated. General study outcomes and caveats: In monozygotic twins, recombination models systematically underestimated out-of-frame TCR alpha sharing, but the models matched the sharing seen between unrelated individuals. Conclusions relied on cross-sectional statistical analysis, since the same donors could not be followed over many years. The excess sharing between twins in beta out-of-frame sequences was weaker because fewer shared sequences reduced the signal-to-noise ratio. Zero-insertion analyses could be partly confounded by invariant T cells such as MAIT and iNKT, although diverse VJ usage argued against such confounding for most clonotypes. Compared with coincidental sharing between unrelated individuals, an excess of low generation-probability sequences was observed among out-of-frame TCR alpha sequences shared between twins. Fewer insertions were carried by abundant cord blood beta clonotypes, a similar but weaker trend appeared in young adult naive repertoires, and no such trend appeared in memory repertoires.

Library method: 5' RACE. The run used an Illumina HiSeq 2000. Template switching introduced a universal primer binding site; the final cDNA contained a unique molecular identifier, enabling accurate counting of TCR cDNA molecules. Specific primers in the conserved constant-segment region were used to synthesize first-strand cDNA for the TCR alpha and beta chains. To control for contamination, every cDNA library carried two barcodes: a SMART-Mk sample barcode plus Illumina barcodes. Two successive PCR steps introduced TruSeq adapter sequences along with Illumina sample barcodes. The TCR alpha and beta cDNA libraries were sequenced on the Illumina HiSeq platform using custom primers. The authors processed their data as follows. Unique molecular identifiers were extracted from raw reads with MiGEC, and CDR3 positions were determined with MiXCR. For each individual, recombination models were inferred using an EM algorithm with the repgenHMM and IGoR tools. Shared clonotype analysis was performed with the tcR package in R, normalizing sharing by the product of cloneset sizes. To study raw recombination free of thymic and clonal selection effects, out-of-frame nonproductive sequences were analyzed. Starting from the raw public reads, TCRdb applied fastp trimming at Q25, assembled clones with MiXCR and retained in-frame beta chains. Entries are consolidated by CDR3 protein sequence, retaining the most common genes and DNA. TCRdb's processing, not the authors' own work, is the source of the V and J calls. Across this sample there are 700,000 or so distinct CDR3 sequences, with around 20% seen only once. 4.3% of the sample lies in the top ten.

The trim is 1 base for V and 1 base for J, with a gap of 8 bases between the germline ends. The CDR3 contains 15 residues, cysteine and phenylalanine counted. The sequence is cut down to CDR3 DNA, 45 bases in frame from base 1. The germline V gene supplies CDR1 SGHAT and CDR2 FQNNGV. This sample also appeared in a second study, on T cells expressing NK-cell markers. The second study's authors report: TCR beta-chain repertoires were profiled in sorted CD3+CD56+NKG2C+, CD3+CD56+NKG2C- and CD3+CD56-NKG2C+ T-cell subsets from several donors. Among the eight sequenced donors, seven were HCMV-seropositive and one was HCMV-seronegative. To restrict sorting to alphabetaTCR-expressing T cells, an anti-gammadeltaTCR antibody was added in several experiments. In over five donors, the dominant CD3+CD56+NKG2C+ clonotypes were among the top 10 CD8+ clonotypes and accounted for roughly 1.0-7.0% of CD8+ T cells. Those dominant clonotypes were again the most abundant among CD3+CD56-NKG2C+ cells in a few donors, at about 25-60.1%. It remained unclear whether the expanded NKG2C-expressing T cell clones were specific for HCMV antigens. All eight donors whose samples were sequenced were randomly selected healthy volunteers, three of them men and five women. A commercial ELISA kit detecting HCMV-specific IgG in serum was used to determine HCMV serostatus. For roughly six donors, bulk peripheral blood T-cell repertoires were additionally sequenced from unsorted PBMC. Reads were demultiplexed and grouped by UMI with MIGEC, and clonotypes were assembled and quantified with MiTCR. To exclude erroneous sequences, only TCR cDNA sequences supported by at least two reads were retained. The tcR package was used for downstream repertoire analysis, and clonotypes were matched across fractions by CDR3 nucleotide sequence plus V segment. VDJmatch was used to annotate antigen specificity against VDJdb, with one amino acid substitution in CDR3 allowed.

The chain couples TRBV11-2 to TRBJ1-3, with the D gene not confidently named. Sequencing input: PBMCs. The receptor's source is a woman aged 18-29 years in good health. The nucleotide sequence is TGTGCCAGCAGCTTAGGTTGGGTGTCTGGAAACACCATATATTTT. This yields the protein CASSLGWVSGNTIYF.